This T cell receptor (beta chain) was profiled in a study of blood T cell repertoires in COVID-19. Study-level information: Donors in the United States, Italy and Spain gave samples during acute or convalescent COVID-19.

In the source study's methods: Amplification from reference gene primers served as the basis for estimated nucleated cell counts. The method was immunoSEQ multiplex PCR; TCRdb's version includes in-frame clones alone and lacks a portion of them. V, J and clone size reflect that table, while D and trimming were determined from the DNA. The sample yields a few hundred thousand clones, about 87% seen once. Unmatched junction bases numbered 2, after V lost 9 bases and J lost 2 bases. Germline lookup yields CDR1 SNHLY and CDR2 FYNNEI. The CDR3 length is 12 residues. Participants, about 18 to 90 years old, spanned fewer than 30 US areas. Researchers sorted participants into cohorts using their self-reported clinical history.

This TCR was recovered from a man aged 25 to 45 who had recovered from COVID-19. J is TRBJ2-5 and V is TRBV2; 8 bases fit TRBD1. Material for sequencing was PBMCs or T cells enriched from blood (not recorded which). In nucleotides, the CDR3 is TGTGCCAGAAACAGGGGGCAAGAGACCCAGTACTTC. Its translation is CARNRGQETQYF.